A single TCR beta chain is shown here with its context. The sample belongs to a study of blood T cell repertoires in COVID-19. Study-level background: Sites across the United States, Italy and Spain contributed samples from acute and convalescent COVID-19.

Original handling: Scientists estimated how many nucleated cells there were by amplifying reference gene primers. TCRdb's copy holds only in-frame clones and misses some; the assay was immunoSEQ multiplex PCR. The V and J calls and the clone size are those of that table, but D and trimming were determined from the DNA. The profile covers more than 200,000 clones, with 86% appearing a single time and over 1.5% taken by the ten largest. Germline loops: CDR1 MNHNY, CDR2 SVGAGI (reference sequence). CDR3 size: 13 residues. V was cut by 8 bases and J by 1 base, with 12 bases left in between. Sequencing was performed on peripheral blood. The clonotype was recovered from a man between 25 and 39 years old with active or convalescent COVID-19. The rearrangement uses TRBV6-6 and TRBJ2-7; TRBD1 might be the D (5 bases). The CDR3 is CASLGQSSYEQYF. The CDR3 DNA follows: TGTGCCAGCCTGGGGCAGAGTTCCTACGAGCAGTACTTC.